Reported below is one TCR beta chain. What it binds is not known. This sample is part of a study of TIL therapy for anti-PD-1-resistant metastatic lung cancer. Study at large: Most patients had lung adenocarcinoma; a handful of tumors were EGFR-mutant, two ALK-rearranged; half smoked currently or formerly. Study outcomes and limitations: Many TIL product clones were absent from baseline tumor, suggesting clonal contraction. Compared with baseline intratumoral T cells, expanded TIL cultures were more clonal and less diverse (roughly 6.5% vs 31%).

The libraries were made with immunoSEQ v3. Survey-level samples got approximately 1.8 million read pairs; deep-level samples got 5-6 million. Here immunoSEQ multiplex PCR was the method, and the copy in TCRdb shows in-frame clones only, minus some. The sample lists 45,000 to 60,000 clones, 70% to 85% occurring once. The time point denotes: pre-treatment sample, taken before nivolumab and TIL therapy. Pleural nodules or supraclavicular lymph nodes made up most of the excised metastases sampled. The sample was tumor tissue, taken at baseline. The source of this sequence is a person aged 25-85 years with non-small cell lung cancer.

The CDR3 bases are TGTGCCAGCAGCATCCCCTCTAGCGGGAGTGGTCGCGACGAGCAGTACTTC. Protein sequence: CASSIPSSGSGRDEQYF. V usage is TRBV7-2 and J usage is TRBJ2-7, with TRBD2 matching over 10 bases. The CDR3 extends over 17 amino acids. Germline lookup yields CDR1 SGHTA and CDR2 FQGNSA. J lost 5 bases, V lost 5 bases, and 15 bases had no gene match.